This T cell receptor (beta chain) was sequenced during a study of blood T cell repertoires in COVID-19. Turning to the study itself: The United States, Italy and Spain provided the acute and convalescent COVID-19 samples. Sample material is recorded as cDNA or gDNA derived from T cells, B-cell-depleted T cells, or PBMCs.

The assay was immunoSEQ multiplex PCR, and TCRdb's table has in-frame clones only and misses some. The profile shows under 75,000 clones, 83% of them singletons. Germline V gene data show CDR1 as MNHEY and CDR2 as SMNVEV (reference sequence). With V trimmed by 5 bases and J by 2 bases, 6 bases remained unmatched. The CDR3 length is 14 residues. The sequence was obtained from a human donor in a cohort sampled during active COVID-19. This chain links TRBV27 with TRBJ2-7; TRBD1 aligns across 7 bases. Sample: peripheral blood. CDR3 in DNA: TGTGCCAGCAGTCTACAGGGGAGCCCCTACGAGCAGTACTTC. It translates to CASSLQGSPYEQYF.